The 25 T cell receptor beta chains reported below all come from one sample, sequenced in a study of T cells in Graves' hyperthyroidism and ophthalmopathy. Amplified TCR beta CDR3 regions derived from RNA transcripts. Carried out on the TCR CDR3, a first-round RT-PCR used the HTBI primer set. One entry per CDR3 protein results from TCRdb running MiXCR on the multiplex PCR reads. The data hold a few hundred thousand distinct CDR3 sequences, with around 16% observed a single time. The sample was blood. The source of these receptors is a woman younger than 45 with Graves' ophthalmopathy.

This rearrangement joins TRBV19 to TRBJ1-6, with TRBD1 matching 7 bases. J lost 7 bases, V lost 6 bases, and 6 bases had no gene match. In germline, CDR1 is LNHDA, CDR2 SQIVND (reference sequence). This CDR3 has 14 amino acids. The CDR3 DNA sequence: TGTGCCAGTAGGGAACAGGGGAACAATTCACCCCTCCACTTT. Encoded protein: CASREQGNNSPLHF.

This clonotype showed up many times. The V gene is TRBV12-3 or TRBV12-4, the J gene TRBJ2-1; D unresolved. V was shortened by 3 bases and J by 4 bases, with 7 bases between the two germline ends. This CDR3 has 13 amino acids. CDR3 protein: CASSFLGYNEQFF. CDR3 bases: TGTGCCAGCAGTTTCCTAGGGTACAATGAGCAGTTCTTC.

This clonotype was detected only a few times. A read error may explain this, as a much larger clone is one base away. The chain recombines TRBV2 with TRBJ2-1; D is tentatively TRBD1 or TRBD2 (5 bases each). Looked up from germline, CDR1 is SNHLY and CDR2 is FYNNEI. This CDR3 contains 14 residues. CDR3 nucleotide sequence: TGTGCCAGCAGCCGGGACGCCGCCTACAGTGAGCAGTTCTTC. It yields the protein CASSRDAAYSEQFF. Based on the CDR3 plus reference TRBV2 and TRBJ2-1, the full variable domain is EPEVTQTPSHQVTQMGQEVILRCVPISNHLYFYWYRQILGQKVEFLVSFYNNEISEKSEIFDDQFSVERPDGSNFTLKIRSTKLEDSAMYFCASSRDAAYSEQFFGPGTRLTVL.

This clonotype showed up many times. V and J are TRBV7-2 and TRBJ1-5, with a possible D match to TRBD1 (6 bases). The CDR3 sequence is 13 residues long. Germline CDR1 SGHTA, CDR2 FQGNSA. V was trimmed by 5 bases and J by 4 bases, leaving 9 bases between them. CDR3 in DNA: TGTGCCAGCAGCGTTGACAGGAATCAGCCCCAGCATTTT. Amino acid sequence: CASSVDRNQPQHF.

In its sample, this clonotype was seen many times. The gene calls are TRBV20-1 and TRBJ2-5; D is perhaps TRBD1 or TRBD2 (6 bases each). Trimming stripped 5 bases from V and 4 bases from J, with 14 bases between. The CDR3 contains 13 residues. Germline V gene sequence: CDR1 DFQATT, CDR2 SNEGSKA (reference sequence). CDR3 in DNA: TGCAGTGCTCGGCAAGGGGGAGGAGAGACCCAGTACTTC. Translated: CSARQGGGETQYF.

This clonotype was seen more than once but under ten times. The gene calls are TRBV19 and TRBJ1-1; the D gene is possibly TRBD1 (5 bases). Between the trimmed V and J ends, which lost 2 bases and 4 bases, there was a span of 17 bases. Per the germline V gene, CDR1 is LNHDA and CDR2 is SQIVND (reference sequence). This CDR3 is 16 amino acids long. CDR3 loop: CASSIPRQGWSTEAFF. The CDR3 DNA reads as TGTGCCAGTAGTATACCCCGGCAGGGATGGAGCACTGAAGCTTTCTTT.

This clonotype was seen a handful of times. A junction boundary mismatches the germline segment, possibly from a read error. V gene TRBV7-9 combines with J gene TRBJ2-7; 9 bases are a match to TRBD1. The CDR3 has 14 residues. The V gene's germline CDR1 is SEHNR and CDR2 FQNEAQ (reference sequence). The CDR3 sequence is CACSSRDRAYEQYF. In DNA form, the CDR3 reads TGTGCCTGCAGCTCCCGGGACAGGGCATACGAGCAGTACTTC.

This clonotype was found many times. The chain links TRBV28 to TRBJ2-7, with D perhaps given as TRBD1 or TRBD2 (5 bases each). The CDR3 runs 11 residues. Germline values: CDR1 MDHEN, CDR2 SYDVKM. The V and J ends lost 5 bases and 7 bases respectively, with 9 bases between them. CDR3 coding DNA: TGTGCCAGCAGTACCAGGGAGGAGCAGTACTTC. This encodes CASSTREEQYF.

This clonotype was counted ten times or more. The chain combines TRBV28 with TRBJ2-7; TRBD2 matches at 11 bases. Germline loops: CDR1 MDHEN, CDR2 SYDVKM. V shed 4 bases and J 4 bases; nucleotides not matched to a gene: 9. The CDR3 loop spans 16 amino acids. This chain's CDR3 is CASSSLAGGLLYEQYF. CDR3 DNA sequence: TGTGCCAGCAGTTCTCTAGCGGGAGGACTACTATACGAGCAGTACTTC.

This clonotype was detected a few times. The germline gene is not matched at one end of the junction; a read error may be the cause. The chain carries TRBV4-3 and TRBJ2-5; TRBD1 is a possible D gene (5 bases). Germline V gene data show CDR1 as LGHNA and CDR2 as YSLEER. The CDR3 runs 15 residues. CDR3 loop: CASSQGLTVQETQYF. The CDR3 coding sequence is TGCGCCAGCAGTCAAGGCTTGACAGTCCAAGAGACCCAGTACTTC.

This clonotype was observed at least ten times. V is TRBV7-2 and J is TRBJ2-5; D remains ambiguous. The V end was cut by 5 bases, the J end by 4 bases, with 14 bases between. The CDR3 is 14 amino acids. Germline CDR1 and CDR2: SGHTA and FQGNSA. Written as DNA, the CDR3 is TGTGCCAGCAGCCCCCTGCCCCGCCGAGAGACCCAGTACTTC. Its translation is CASSPLPRRETQYF.

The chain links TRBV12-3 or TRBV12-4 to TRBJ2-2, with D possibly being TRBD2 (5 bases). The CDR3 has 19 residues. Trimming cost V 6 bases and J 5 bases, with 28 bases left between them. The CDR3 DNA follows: TGTGCCAGCAGCCAAGAAAGCCGGCGACCCCACCCGGGAACCGGGGAGCTGTTTTTT. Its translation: CASSQESRRPHPGTGELFF.

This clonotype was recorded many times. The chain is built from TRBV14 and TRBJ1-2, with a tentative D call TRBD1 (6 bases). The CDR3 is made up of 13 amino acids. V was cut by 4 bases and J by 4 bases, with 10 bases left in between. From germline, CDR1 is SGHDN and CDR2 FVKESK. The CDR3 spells CASSLDSLYGYTF. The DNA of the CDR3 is TGTGCCAGCAGCCTGGACAGCCTCTATGGCTACACCTTC.

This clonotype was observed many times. Here the CDR3 reads CASSSDRRGDGYTF. CDR3 nucleotide sequence: TGTGCCAGCAGTTCCGACAGGAGGGGGGATGGCTACACCTTC. V usage is TRBV28 and J usage is TRBJ1-2; D possibly corresponds to TRBD1 (6 bases). The CDR3 is made up of 14 amino acids. Germline CDR1 reads MDHEN; CDR2 reads SYDVKM. Trimming removed 4 bases from V and 6 bases from J, with 15 bases in between.

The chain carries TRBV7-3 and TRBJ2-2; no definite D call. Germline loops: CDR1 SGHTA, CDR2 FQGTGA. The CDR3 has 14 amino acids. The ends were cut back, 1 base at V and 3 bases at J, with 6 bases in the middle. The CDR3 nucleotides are TGTGCCAGCAGCTTAATAGGTTACACCGGGGAGCTGTTTTTT. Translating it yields CASSLIGYTGELFF.

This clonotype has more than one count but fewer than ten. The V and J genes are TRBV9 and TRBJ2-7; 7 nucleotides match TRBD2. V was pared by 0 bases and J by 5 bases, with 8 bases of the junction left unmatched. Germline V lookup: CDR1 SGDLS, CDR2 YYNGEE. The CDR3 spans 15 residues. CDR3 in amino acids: CASSVGGGSPDEQYF. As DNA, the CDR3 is TGTGCCAGCAGCGTAGGAGGCGGGAGCCCTGACGAGCAGTACTTC.

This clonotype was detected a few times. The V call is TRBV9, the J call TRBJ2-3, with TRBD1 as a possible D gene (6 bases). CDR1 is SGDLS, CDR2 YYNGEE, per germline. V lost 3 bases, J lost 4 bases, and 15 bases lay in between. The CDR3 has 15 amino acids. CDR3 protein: CASSDRQERSDTQYF. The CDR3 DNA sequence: TGTGCCAGCAGCGACAGACAGGAGCGCTCAGATACGCAGTATTTT.

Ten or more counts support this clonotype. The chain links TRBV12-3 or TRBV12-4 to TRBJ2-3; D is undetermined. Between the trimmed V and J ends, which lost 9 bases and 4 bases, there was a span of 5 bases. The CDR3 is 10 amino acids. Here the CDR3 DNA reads TGTGCCAGTGAAGCAGATACGCAGTATTTT. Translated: CASEADTQYF.

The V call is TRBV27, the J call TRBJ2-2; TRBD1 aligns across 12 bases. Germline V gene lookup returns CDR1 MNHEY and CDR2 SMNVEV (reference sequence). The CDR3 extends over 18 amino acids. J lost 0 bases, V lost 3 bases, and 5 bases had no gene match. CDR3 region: CASSFQGQGASNTGELFF. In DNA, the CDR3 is TGTGCCAGCAGTTTCCAGGGACAGGGGGCCTCGAACACCGGGGAGCTGTTTTTT.

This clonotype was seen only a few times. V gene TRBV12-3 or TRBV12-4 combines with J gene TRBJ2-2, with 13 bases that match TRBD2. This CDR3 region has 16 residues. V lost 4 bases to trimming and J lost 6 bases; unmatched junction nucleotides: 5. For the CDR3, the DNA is TGTGCCAGCAGTTCTCGACTAGCGGGAGGTCCCGGGGAGCTGTTTTTT. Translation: CASSSRLAGGPGELFF.

The CDR3 loop is CASSITASSYEQYF. Written as DNA, the CDR3 is TGTGCCAGTAGTATAACGGCGAGCTCCTACGAGCAGTACTTC. The rearrangement uses TRBV19 and TRBJ2-7; D not certain. This CDR3 comprises 14 residues. Germline CDR1 and CDR2: LNHDA and SQIVND (reference sequence). Deletions cut 2 bases from V and 0 bases from J, with 8 bases between.

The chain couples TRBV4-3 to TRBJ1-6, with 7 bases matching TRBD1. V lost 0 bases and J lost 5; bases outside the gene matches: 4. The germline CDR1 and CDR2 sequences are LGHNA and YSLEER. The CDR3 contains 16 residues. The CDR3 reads CASSQDEGADNSPLHF. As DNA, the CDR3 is TGCGCCAGCAGCCAAGATGAGGGGGCGGATAATTCACCCCTCCACTTT.

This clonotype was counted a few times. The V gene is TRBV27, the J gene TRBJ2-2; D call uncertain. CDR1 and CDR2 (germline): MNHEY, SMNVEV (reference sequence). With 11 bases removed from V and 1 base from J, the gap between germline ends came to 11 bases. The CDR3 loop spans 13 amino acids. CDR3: CAAVQMNTGELFF. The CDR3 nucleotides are TGTGCCGCGGTGCAGATGAACACCGGGGAGCTGTTTTTT.

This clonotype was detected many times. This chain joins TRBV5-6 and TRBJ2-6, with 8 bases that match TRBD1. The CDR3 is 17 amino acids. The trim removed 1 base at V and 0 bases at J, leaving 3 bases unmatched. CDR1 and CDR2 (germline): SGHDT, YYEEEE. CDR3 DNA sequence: TGTGCCAGCAGCTTGCAGGGGGCGGGCTCTGGGGCCAACGTCCTGACTTTC. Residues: CASSLQGAGSGANVLTF.

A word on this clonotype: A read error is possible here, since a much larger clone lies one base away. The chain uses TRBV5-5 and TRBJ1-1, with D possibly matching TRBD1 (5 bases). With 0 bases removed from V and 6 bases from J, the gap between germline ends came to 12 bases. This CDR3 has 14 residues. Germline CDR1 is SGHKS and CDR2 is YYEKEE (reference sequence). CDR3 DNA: TGTGCCAGCAGCTTGGGGGGCTACGTCGCTGAAGCTTTCTTT. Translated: CASSLGGYVAEAFF.